This T cell receptor (beta chain) appears in the sequencing data of a study of T cell responses to AZD1222 COVID-19 vaccine. General study points: With two AZD1222 doses given, Spike-specific TCR breadth and depth both rose.

Concerning this clone: Its antigen is unknown.

Clones were read by immunoSEQ multiplex PCR, and TCRdb kept only the in-frame ones, dropping some. The data show under 200,000 clones, around 93% seen once. V lost 2 bases and J 3 bases, leaving 17 bases between the germline ends. Germline V gene lookup returns CDR1 LGHNA and CDR2 YSLEER. There are 17 residues in the CDR3. The chain is built from TRBV4-3 and TRBJ2-1, with D tentatively TRBD2 (6 bases). The sequence was collected from an adult in good health. The sample here was peripheral blood, taken on day 0 of AZD1222 vaccination. CDR3 nucleotides: TGCGCCAGCAGCCAAAGTACGGCGGGGTCGAACTACAATGAGCAGTTCTTC. Its protein is CASSQSTAGSNYNEQFF.